This is a list of T cell receptor beta chains from one sample in a study of cytomegalovirus exposure and HLA in healthy donors. Clones were read by immunoSEQ multiplex PCR, and TCRdb kept only the in-frame ones, dropping some. The sample holds 97,000 or so clones; roughly 85% are singletons and the top ten take roughly 3.7%. Input material: PBMCs. The receptors originated from a woman aged 30 to 39 in good health and CMV-seronegative. Each CDR3 is given with its conserved first and last residue. Each record gives: clone size, J gene, D gene, V gene, CDR3 protein, CDR3 DNA. The D gene is left open where the match is weak. Expanded clones get a size class; other rows say once, few or many, or leave the size out.

clone size: NA; J gene: TRBJ2-7; D gene: TRBD1; V gene: TRBV4-2; CDR3 protein: CASSPATGNPYEQYF; CDR3 DNA: TGTGCCAGCAGCCCAGCGACAGGGAATCCCTACGAGCAGTACTTC
clone size: NA; J gene: TRBJ2-5; D gene: TRBD2; V gene: TRBV10-3; CDR3 protein: CAISGAGDAGETQYF; CDR3 DNA: TGTGCCATCAGTGGTGCGGGGGACGCGGGAGAGACCCAGTACTTC
clone size: NA; J gene: TRBJ1-5; D gene: NA; V gene: TRBV11-2; CDR3 protein: CASSLDTSNQPQHF; CDR3 DNA: TGTGCCAGCAGCTTGGACACTAGCAATCAGCCCCAGCATTTT
clone size: NA; J gene: TRBJ2-1; D gene: TRBD2; V gene: TRBV9; CDR3 protein: CASSVVSGGYNEQFF; CDR3 DNA: TGTGCCAGCAGCGTCGTTAGCGGGGGCTACAATGAGCAGTTCTTC
clone size: NA; J gene: TRBJ1-4; D gene: NA; V gene: TRBV28; CDR3 protein: CASSPIDEKLFF; CDR3 DNA: TGTGCCAGCAGTCCGATAGATGAAAAACTGTTTTTT
clone size: once; J gene: TRBJ2-2; D gene: NA; V gene: TRBV9; CDR3 protein: CASGTGGSPGELFF; CDR3 DNA: TGTGCCAGCGGGACCGGGGGTTCACCCGGGGAGCTGTTTTTT
clone size: once; J gene: TRBJ2-4; D gene: NA; V gene: TRBV27; CDR3 protein: CASSSNRLGKNIQYF; CDR3 DNA: TGTGCCAGCAGCTCGAACAGGTTAGGCAAAAACATTCAGTACTTC
clone size: few; J gene: TRBJ2-1; D gene: NA; V gene: TRBV6-5; CDR3 protein: CASSYEAPPREQFF; CDR3 DNA: TGTGCCAGCAGTTACGAGGCGCCACCTCGGGAGCAGTTCTTC
clone size: NA; J gene: TRBJ2-1; D gene: TRBD2; V gene: TRBV7-3; CDR3 protein: CASSLGLAGYNEQFF; CDR3 DNA: TGTGCCAGCAGCCTAGGACTAGCGGGTTACAATGAGCAGTTCTTC
clone size: NA; J gene: TRBJ2-1; D gene: TRBD1; V gene: TRBV7-2; CDR3 protein: CASSLVPGGYNEQFF; CDR3 DNA: TGTGCCAGCAGCTTAGTGCCAGGGGGCTACAATGAGCAGTTCTTC
clone size: NA; J gene: TRBJ2-1; D gene: NA; V gene: TRBV7-9; CDR3 protein: CASSEGGTIYNEQFF; CDR3 DNA: TGTGCCAGCAGCGAGGGAGGGACAATCTACAATGAGCAGTTCTTC
clone size: NA; J gene: TRBJ2-7; D gene: TRBD2; V gene: TRBV7-6; CDR3 protein: CASSLSSSGGRAYEQYF; CDR3 DNA: TGTGCCAGCAGCTTATCCTCTAGCGGGGGACGGGCCTACGAGCAGTACTTC
clone size: NA; J gene: TRBJ2-3; D gene: NA; V gene: TRBV7-6; CDR3 protein: CASSLVEVRGPPTDTQYF; CDR3 DNA: TGTGCCAGCAGCTTAGTTGAGGTTCGGGGTCCCCCCACAGATACGCAGTATTTT
clone size: NA; J gene: TRBJ2-1; D gene: NA; V gene: TRBV5-1; CDR3 protein: CASSLVSALYNEQFF; CDR3 DNA: TGCGCCAGCAGCTTGGTGAGTGCTCTCTACAATGAGCAGTTCTTC
clone size: NA; J gene: TRBJ2-6; D gene: NA; V gene: TRBV27; CDR3 protein: CASSYSGGRISGANVLTF; CDR3 DNA: TGTGCCAGCAGTTATAGTGGGGGCAGGATCTCTGGGGCCAACGTCCTGACTTTC
clone size: NA; J gene: TRBJ2-1; D gene: NA; V gene: TRBV19; CDR3 protein: CASSLAPSSYNEQFF; CDR3 DNA: TGTGCCAGTAGTCTAGCCCCTAGCTCCTACAATGAGCAGTTCTTC
clone size: NA; J gene: TRBJ2-3; D gene: NA; V gene: TRBV11-2; CDR3 protein: CASSLSGWSTDTQYF; CDR3 DNA: TGTGCCAGCAGCTTATCGGGTTGGAGCACAGATACGCAGTATTTT
clone size: NA; J gene: TRBJ1-5; D gene: NA; V gene: TRBV28; CDR3 protein: CASEKLRGSPSNQPQHF; CDR3 DNA: TGTGCCAGCGAGAAACTTAGGGGGAGCCCTAGCAATCAGCCCCAGCATTTT
clone size: NA; J gene: TRBJ1-2; D gene: NA; V gene: TRBV19; CDR3 protein: CATSPGVYGYTF; CDR3 DNA: TGTGCCACCTCCCCGGGGGTCTATGGCTACACCTTC
clone size: NA; J gene: TRBJ1-2; D gene: NA; V gene: TRBV7-2; CDR3 protein: CASSSQGLEAPYGYTF; CDR3 DNA: TGTGCCAGCAGCTCCCAGGGCCTCGAAGCTCCCTATGGCTACACCTTC
clone size: NA; J gene: TRBJ2-1; D gene: TRBD2; V gene: TRBV10-3; CDR3 protein: CAIRKGLADYNEQFF; CDR3 DNA: TGTGCCATCAGAAAGGGACTAGCGGACTACAATGAGCAGTTCTTC
clone size: NA; J gene: TRBJ1-1; D gene: NA; V gene: TRBV6-6; CDR3 protein: CASSYPTGGAFF; CDR3 DNA: TGTGCCAGCAGTTACCCGACCGGGGGAGCTTTCTTT
clone size: once; J gene: TRBJ2-1; D gene: NA; V gene: TRBV7-9; CDR3 protein: CASSFLPLHNEQFF; CDR3 DNA: TGTGCCAGCAGCTTTTTGCCGCTACACAATGAGCAGTTCTTC
clone size: NA; J gene: TRBJ2-7; D gene: TRBD1; V gene: TRBV15; CDR3 protein: CATSRDRPYEQYF; CDR3 DNA: TGTGCCACCAGCAGGGACAGGCCCTACGAGCAGTACTTC
clone size: NA; J gene: TRBJ2-1; D gene: TRBD2; V gene: TRBV7-3; CDR3 protein: CASSSGGSSYNEQFF; CDR3 DNA: TGTGCCAGCAGCTCCGGGGGGAGCTCCTACAATGAGCAGTTCTTC
clone size: NA; J gene: TRBJ2-5; D gene: NA; V gene: TRBV5-4; CDR3 protein: CASSLEREWGGGTQYF; CDR3 DNA: TGTGCCAGCAGCTTGGAGCGGGAATGGGGGGGCGGGACCCAGTACTTC
clone size: NA; J gene: TRBJ2-3; D gene: NA; V gene: TRBV13; CDR3 protein: CASSLGRGDTQYF; CDR3 DNA: TGTGCCAGCAGCTTAGGCCGAGGAGATACGCAGTATTTT
clone size: large; J gene: TRBJ1-1; D gene: TRBD1; V gene: TRBV27; CDR3 protein: CASSSIWTGGIGVTEAFF; CDR3 DNA: TGTGCCAGCAGTTCAATTTGGACAGGGGGCATTGGAGTCACTGAAGCTTTCTTT
clone size: once; J gene: TRBJ2-7; D gene: NA; V gene: TRBV18; CDR3 protein: CASSQYRAASYEQYF; CDR3 DNA: TGTGCCAGCTCACAATACAGGGCCGCTTCTTACGAGCAGTACTTC
clone size: NA; J gene: TRBJ1-1; D gene: NA; V gene: TRBV7-8; CDR3 protein: CASSNHRESPLNTEAFF; CDR3 DNA: TGTGCCAGCAGCAACCACAGGGAATCGCCTCTGAACACTGAAGCTTTCTTT
clone size: NA; J gene: TRBJ1-1; D gene: NA; V gene: TRBV6-5; CDR3 protein: CASSPSERGEAFF; CDR3 DNA: TGTGCCAGCAGCCCCTCAGAAAGGGGTGAAGCTTTCTTT
clone size: NA; J gene: TRBJ1-5; D gene: TRBD1; V gene: TRBV5-6; CDR3 protein: CASSTGADQPQHF; CDR3 DNA: TGTGCCAGCAGCACAGGGGCCGATCAGCCCCAGCATTTT
clone size: NA; J gene: TRBJ2-3; D gene: NA; V gene: TRBV7-2; CDR3 protein: CASSFRGADTQYF; CDR3 DNA: TGTGCCAGCAGCTTCAGAGGTGCAGATACGCAGTATTTT
clone size: NA; J gene: TRBJ2-5; D gene: TRBD1; V gene: TRBV18; CDR3 protein: CASSTQGVGETQYF; CDR3 DNA: TGTGCCAGCTCGACCCAGGGGGTCGGTGAGACCCAGTACTTC
clone size: few; J gene: TRBJ2-7; D gene: NA; V gene: TRBV27; CDR3 protein: CASSLDSSYEQYF; CDR3 DNA: TGTGCCAGCAGTTTGGACTCCTCCTACGAGCAGTACTTC
clone size: NA; J gene: TRBJ1-4; D gene: NA; V gene: TRBV19; CDR3 protein: CASSRRVVANEKLFF; CDR3 DNA: TGTGCCAGTAGTAGGCGGGTTGTTGCTAATGAAAAACTGTTTTTT
clone size: NA; J gene: TRBJ2-1; D gene: NA; V gene: TRBV7-8; CDR3 protein: CASSLARSGSYNEQFF; CDR3 DNA: TGTGCCAGCAGCTTAGCGCGAAGCGGGTCCTACAATGAGCAGTTCTTC